Below are 7 T cell receptor beta chains sequenced from a single sample in a study of cytomegalovirus exposure and HLA in healthy donors (dated by TCRdb to between 2016 and 2019). The method behind the library was the immunoSEQ multiplex PCR assay. The multiplex PCR relied on a mix of 60 forward primers for TCR Vbeta segments and 13 reverse primers for TCR Jbeta segments. TCRdb re-hosts the immuneACCESS table, in-frame sequences only. Its copies lack some clones; in the studies checked, an unresolved V gene accounts for under half of them, and the cause for the rest is not known. The sample data list 42,000 or so clones, and 50% of these were observed just once. The ten most abundant clones make up 12% of the sample. Material: PBMCs. The receptor source for this set is a human donor in good health.

There are a few counts of this clone. V usage is TRBV28 and J usage is TRBJ2-7, with TRBD1 matching 8 bases. The CDR3 contains 13 residues. Looked up from germline, CDR1 is MDHEN and CDR2 is SYDVKM. V shed 5 bases, J shed 3 bases, and the junction held 3 bases outside the gene matches. The CDR3 protein is CASSITGGYEQYF. The CDR3 DNA follows: TGTGCCAGCAGTATAACAGGGGGCTACGAGCAGTACTTC.

V usage is TRBV29-1 and J usage is TRBJ2-1, with 8 nucleotides matching TRBD1. This CDR3 is 14 amino acids long. Germline V gene lookup returns CDR1 SQVTM and CDR2 ANQGSEA. The V segment lost 7 bases and the J segment 5 bases; nucleotides outside the gene matches: 10. The DNA of the CDR3 is TGCAGCGCCCCCGGACAGGGCTTGAACAATGAGCAGTTCTTC. As protein: CSAPGQGLNNEQFF.

This rearrangement joins TRBV12-5 to TRBJ2-2; 9 bases align to TRBD2. Germline CDR1 and CDR2: LGHNT and FRNRAP. V trimming: 5 bases; J trimming: 5 bases; junction bases outside the gene matches: 12. This CDR3 comprises 17 residues. The CDR3 nucleotides are TGTGCTAGTGGTGACGGGGCGGGGGGGCCGGGTACCGGGGAGCTGTTTTTT. It yields the protein CASGDGAGGPGTGELFF.

This clone was recorded only once. The V and J genes are TRBV5-4 and TRBJ1-1; tentative D call: TRBD1 (5 bases). The CDR3 extends over 15 amino acids. Germline CDR1 and CDR2: SGHNT and YYREEE (reference sequence). V lost 6 bases and J 4 bases, leaving 19 bases between the germline ends. As DNA, the CDR3 is TGTGCCAGCACCCCCCGAGCGGGGGGGGGCACTGAAGCTTTCTTT. The encoded protein is CASTPRAGGGTEAFF.

The V and J genes are TRBV11-1 and TRBJ1-3; 7 bases agree with TRBD1. V trimming: 6 bases; J trimming: 2 bases; junction bases outside the gene matches: 7. Looked up from germline, CDR1 is SGHAT and CDR2 is FQDESV (reference sequence). CDR3 size: 15 residues. The CDR3 loop reads CASRNTGEPGNTIYF. The DNA for the CDR3 is TGTGCCAGCAGGAACACAGGGGAACCTGGAAACACCATATATTTT.

This clone was picked up one time. The chain couples TRBV5-1 to TRBJ2-1; maybe TRBD2 (6 bases). With 4 bases removed from V and 4 bases from J, the gap between germline ends came to 12 bases. CDR1 is SGHRS and CDR2 is YFSETQ in the germline V gene. This CDR3 comprises 14 residues. CDR3 sequence: CASSRGTTYNEQFF. The DNA of the CDR3 is TGCGCCAGCAGCCGCGGGACGACTTACAATGAGCAGTTCTTC.

This clone was seen more than once but under ten times. The gene calls are TRBV18 and TRBJ2-4, with TRBD1 identical over 11 bases. V shed 6 bases, J shed 6 bases, and the junction held 4 bases outside the gene matches. The CDR3 totals 14 residues. Germline loops: CDR1 KGHSH, CDR2 LQKENI. The DNA for the CDR3 is TGTGCCAGCTCTCAGGGACAGGGGGGAAACATTCAGTACTTC. Amino acids: CASSQGQGGNIQYF.